Sequencing of this TCR beta chain was carried out in a study of control samples from healthy donors and cancer patients. This clone was counted between two and nine times. With V trimmed by 4 bases and J by 12 bases, 8 bases remained unmatched. The CDR3 consists of 14 residues. The germline V gene has CDR1 KGHDR and CDR2 SFDVKD. Produced via immunoSEQ multiplex PCR; TCRdb's table is partial and in-frame only. The table lists some 120,000 clones, more than 70% of them singletons. The clonotype comes from a middle-aged man in good health. The specimen was blood. The chain carries TRBV24-1 and TRBJ2-1; TRBD1 matches 10 bases. CDR3 DNA: TGTGCCACCAGTGACCCGCCGACAGGGGGCGGGCAGTTCTTC. Its translation is CATSDPPTGGGQFF.